This T cell receptor beta chain came from a study of blood T cells in healthy people across ages. Whole-study results and caveats: While age rose, TCR beta diversity per million T cells dropped in a roughly linear way.

This clonotype was seen many times. What it recognizes is unknown. The CDR3 runs to 15 residues. V gave up 4 bases and J gave up 2 bases, with 16 bases separating them. Germline CDR1 is SGHRS and CDR2 is YFSETQ. Combining a sample-barcoded 5' primer with a J-beta primer mix, a second PCR ran for about 6 to 11 cycles. TCRdb processed the 5' RACE reads anew with MiXCR; each CDR3 protein has one entry. The sample has around 580,000 distinct CDR3 sequences, roughly 48% seen once; the top ten hold roughly 25%. This clonotype was obtained from an elderly man in good health. This chain links TRBV5-1 with TRBJ2-7, with unresolved D. The specimen was blood. CDR3 bases: TGCGCCAGCAGCCCGTCCGGCCTGACAACCTACGAGCAGTACTTC. Amino acid sequence: CASSPSGLTTYEQYF.